These T cell receptor beta chains were read from a single sample in a study of cytomegalovirus exposure and HLA in healthy donors. Clones were read by immunoSEQ multiplex PCR, and TCRdb kept only the in-frame ones, dropping some. The repertoire has over 50,000 clones, about 86% of them found once; the top ten carry over 1.5%. Sequencing was done on a sample of PBMCs. The receptors shown here come from a man aged 40-49 years in good health and CMV-seronegative. Each CDR3 is given with its conserved first and last residue. Each record gives: D gene, clone size, CDR3 length, J gene, V gene, CDR3 DNA, CDR3 protein. The D gene is left open where the match is weak. Clone size appears in some rows only: once, few, many, or a class for an expanded clone.

.,.,16,TRBJ1-3,TRBV4-1,TGCGCCAGCAGCCAAGAAACAGGGCTCTCTGGAAACACCATATATTTT,CASSQETGLSGNTIYF
TRBD1,.,17,TRBJ1-6,TRBV19,TGTGCCAGAGGCTTTCTCAGGGGGCTTACGGTCAATTCACCCCTCCACTTT,CARGFLRGLTVNSPLHF
.,.,13,TRBJ1-1,TRBV30,TGTGCCTCAAGGAGAAACATGAACACTGAAGCTTTCTTT,CASRRNMNTEAFF
.,.,15,TRBJ1-2,TRBV7-8,TGTGCCAGCAGCCCAGGAGGCGGGGGTATCTATGGCTACACCTTC,CASSPGGGGIYGYTF
.,.,15,TRBJ2-3,TRBV4-1,TGCGCCAGCAGCCAAGTGCCGGCGTCTAAGGTTGAGGAGTATTTT,CASSQVPASKVEEYF
TRBD1,.,17,TRBJ2-1,TRBV7-2,TGTGCCAGCAGCTTAGATCGGACAGGGATCTCCTACAATGAGCAGTTCTTC,CASSLDRTGISYNEQFF
.,.,13,TRBJ1-1,TRBV19,TGTGCCAGTAGTACCCAATACGGCACTGAAGCTTTCTTT,CASSTQYGTEAFF
.,.,16,TRBJ2-1,TRBV4-2,TGTGCCAGCAGCCAAGTTTGGCGGGGTGCACACAATGAGCAGTTCTTC,CASSQVWRGAHNEQFF
TRBD2,.,16,TRBJ2-3,TRBV5-8,TGTGCCAGCAGCTTGTGGGGACTAGCGGGCACAGATACGCAGTATTTT,CASSLWGLAGTDTQYF
TRBD2,.,16,TRBJ2-1,TRBV7-9,TGTGCCAGCAGCAAAACTAGCGGGGGGGTTTTTTCTGAGCAGTTCTTC,CASSKTSGGVFSEQFF
TRBD1,once,13,TRBJ2-5,TRBV6-6,TGTGCCAGCAGGACGGGACAGCAAGAGACCCAGTACTTC,CASRTGQQETQYF
.,.,15,TRBJ2-1,TRBV7-2,TGTGCCAGCAGCTCCACACCTACGGGGAGGAATGAGCAGTTCTTC,CASSSTPTGRNEQFF
.,.,16,TRBJ2-7,TRBV19,TGTGCCAGTAGTATTCGGACTCCCGCTCTCTTCTCCGAGCAGTACTTC,CASSIRTPALFSEQYF
.,.,14,TRBJ1-2,TRBV7-8,TGTGCCAGCAGCCCCCGGGTGAGCAGGGGACGCTACACCTTC,CASSPRVSRGRYTF
TRBD2,.,16,TRBJ2-3,TRBV25-1,TGTGCCAGCAGTGAATACGGGCGGGGGGGCACAGATACGCAGTATTTT,CASSEYGRGGTDTQYF
.,.,17,TRBJ2-1,TRBV28,TGTGCCAGCAGTTTCCTACAGGGTTTAGGTGCGTACAATGAGCAGTTCTTC,CASSFLQGLGAYNEQFF
.,.,13,TRBJ1-6,TRBV19,TGTGCCAGTACGGGAGGGGCGCGTTCACCCCTCCACTTT,CASTGGARSPLHF
TRBD1,.,15,TRBJ2-7,TRBV7-9,TGTGCCAGCAGCCCGTACAGGGACAGGGGCCACGAGCAGTACTTC,CASSPYRDRGHEQYF
TRBD1,.,16,TRBJ1-4,TRBV7-2,TGTGCCAGCAGCTCCCGGCCGGACAGGTGGGCGGAAAAACTGTTTTTT,CASSSRPDRWAEKLFF
TRBD1,.,14,TRBJ1-2,TRBV6-5,TGTGCCAGCAGTTGGGGACAGGGCTACTATGGCTACACCTTC,CASSWGQGYYGYTF
TRBD2,once,16,TRBJ2-2,TRBV5-1,TGCGCCAGCAGCTCCATAGCGGGGGGAAACACCGGGGAGCTGTTTTTT,CASSSIAGGNTGELFF
.,.,15,TRBJ1-2,TRBV19,TGTGCCAGTAGTCAGGGGCCGCAGCCAAACTATGGCTACACCTTC,CASSQGPQPNYGYTF
.,.,15,TRBJ1-2,TRBV7-9,TGTGCCAGCAGCTTTCAAGCCAGGGGACACTATGGCTACACCTTC,CASSFQARGHYGYTF
.,.,14,TRBJ2-2,TRBV6-6,TGTGCCAGCAGTTCTCGGGAGAACACCGGGGAGCTGTTTTTT,CASSSRENTGELFF
.,few,14,TRBJ1-1,TRBV5-6,TGTGCCAGCAGCTTGGTATGGAGGGGAACTGAAGCTTTCTTT,CASSLVWRGTEAFF
.,.,16,TRBJ1-6,TRBV7-8,TGTGCCAGCAGCTTAGAAGCGGGCTCCTATAATTCACCCCTCCACTTT,CASSLEAGSYNSPLHF
TRBD1,.,13,TRBJ1-1,TRBV5-8,TGTGCCACTACACGGGACAGGGTGCATGAAGCTTTCTTT,CATTRDRVHEAFF
TRBD2,once,19,TRBJ2-1,TRBV12-5,TGTGCTAGTGGTTTGACGTGGACTAGCGGGGGGAACACTGACAATGAGCAGTTCTTC,CASGLTWTSGGNTDNEQFF
TRBD1,.,13,TRBJ1-1,TRBV16,TGTGCCAGCAGCCAATCGAGGGGGCTCACAGCTTTCTTT,CASSQSRGLTAFF
.,.,15,TRBJ1-5,TRBV16,TGTGCCAGCAGCCAATCGTCCAGGGGTGGCCAGCCCCAGCATTTT,CASSQSSRGGQPQHF
.,.,14,TRBJ1-6,TRBV5-1,TGCGCCAGCAGCTTGGGACAGTATAATTCACCCCTCCACTTT,CASSLGQYNSPLHF
.,once,14,TRBJ1-6,TRBV19,TGTGCCAGTAGCGGACTAATTCCCAATTCACCCCTCCACTTT,CASSGLIPNSPLHF
.,.,15,TRBJ1-6,TRBV19,TGTGCCAGTAGTATTCAGGGTTCCTATAATTCACCCCTCCACTTT,CASSIQGSYNSPLHF
TRBD2,once,16,TRBJ2-3,TRBV7-8,TGTGCCAGCAGCTTAGTAGCGGGGCTAGCTGCCGATACGCAGTATTTT,CASSLVAGLAADTQYF
TRBD2,.,19,TRBJ2-6,TRBV5-4,TGTGCCAGCAGCTCTGGTAGCGGGGGGCTCAGCTCTGGGGCCAACGTCCTGACTTTC,CASSSGSGGLSSGANVLTF
TRBD2,.,20,TRBJ2-4,TRBV4-1,TGCGCCAGCAGCCAAGTAGTCCAGCGGGGGCAGCAAGTAGCCAAAAACATTCAGTACTTC,CASSQVVQRGQQVAKNIQYF
.,.,14,TRBJ1-2,TRBV28,TGTGCCAGCAGTTCCCCCGGGGGTAACTATGGCTACACCTTC,CASSSPGGNYGYTF
.,few,14,TRBJ1-1,TRBV5-1,TGCGCCAGCAGCTTGGGGACAATAAACACTGAAGCTTTCTTT,CASSLGTINTEAFF
.,.,12,TRBJ1-5,TRBV7-2,TGTGCCAGCAGCACTTCCAATCAGCCCCAGCATTTT,CASSTSNQPQHF
.,.,17,TRBJ2-7,TRBV13,TGTGCCAGCAGCTTATTCACACCGGGACACATTCACTACGAGCAGTACTTC,CASSLFTPGHIHYEQYF
TRBD2,.,15,TRBJ2-5,TRBV7-3,TGTGCCAGCAGCATTGGGACTAGCGGGCTGGGGACCCAGTACTTC,CASSIGTSGLGTQYF
.,.,15,TRBJ2-6,TRBV6-1,TGTGCCAGCCACAGGGCCCCTTCTGGGGCCAACGTCCTGACTTTC,CASHRAPSGANVLTF
.,.,16,TRBJ2-2,TRBV15,TGTGCCACCAGCAGAGGAATGTACGGGGACACCGGGGAGCTGTTTTTT,CATSRGMYGDTGELFF
TRBD1,.,17,TRBJ2-2,TRBV27,TGTGCCAGCAGTTTCCGGACAGGGGGCGCGAACACCGGGGAGCTGTTTTTT,CASSFRTGGANTGELFF
TRBD1,.,16,TRBJ1-3,TRBV19,TGTGCCAGTAGTATTCGGACAGGACCGTCTGGAAACACCATATATTTT,CASSIRTGPSGNTIYF
TRBD2,.,13,TRBJ2-1,TRBV7-2,TGTGCCAGCAGCCCCCGACTAGCCAATGAGCAGTTCTTC,CASSPRLANEQFF